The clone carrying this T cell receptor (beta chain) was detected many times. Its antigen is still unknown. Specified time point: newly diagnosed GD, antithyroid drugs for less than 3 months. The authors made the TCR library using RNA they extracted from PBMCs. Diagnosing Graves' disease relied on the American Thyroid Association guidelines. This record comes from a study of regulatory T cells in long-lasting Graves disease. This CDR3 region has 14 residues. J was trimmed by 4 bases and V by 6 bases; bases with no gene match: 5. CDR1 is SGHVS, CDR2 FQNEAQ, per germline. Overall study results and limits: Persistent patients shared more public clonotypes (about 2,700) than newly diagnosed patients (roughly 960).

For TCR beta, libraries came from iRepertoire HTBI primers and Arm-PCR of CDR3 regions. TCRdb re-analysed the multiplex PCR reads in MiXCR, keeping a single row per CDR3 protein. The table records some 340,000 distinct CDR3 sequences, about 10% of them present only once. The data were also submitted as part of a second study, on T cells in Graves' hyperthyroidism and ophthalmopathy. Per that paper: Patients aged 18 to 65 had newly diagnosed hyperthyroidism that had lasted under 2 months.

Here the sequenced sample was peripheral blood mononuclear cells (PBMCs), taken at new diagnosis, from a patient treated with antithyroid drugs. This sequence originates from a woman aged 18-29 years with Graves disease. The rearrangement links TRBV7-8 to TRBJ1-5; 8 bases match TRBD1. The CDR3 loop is CASSLGTGNQPQHF. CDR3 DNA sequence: TGTGCCAGCAGTCTCGGGACAGGTAATCAGCCCCAGCATTTT.